This paragraph covers one T cell receptor (beta chain) sequence. The target antigen is unknown. With a J-beta primer mix and a sample-barcoded 5' primer, a second PCR ran about 7 to 12 cycles. Every sample produced at least 2.5 million CDR3-containing paired-end reads. TCRdb re-called the 5' RACE reads through MiXCR, storing one row per CDR3 protein. The sample includes approximately 360,000 distinct CDR3 sequences, about half seen only once; the top ten take about 54%. Isolation recovered at least 7 million PBMCs from every sample. The ends lost 1 base at V and 4 bases at J; junction bases unmatched: 5. Germline CDR1 SQVTM, CDR2 ANQGSEA. The CDR3 contains 14 residues. The sample belongs to a study of blood T cells in healthy people across ages. Study results and caveats: Leaving the PBMCs unsorted stopped any conclusive comparison of naive versus antigen-experienced cells. Not knowing donor CMV status may have confounded expanded clonotype changes.

Sequencing was done on a sample of blood. The V call is TRBV29-1, the J call TRBJ2-5; 8 nucleotides line up with TRBD2. The clonotype comes from a man in his sixties in good health. DNA of the CDR3: TGCAGCGTTGAAGGTCCCCTAGCGGGAGAGACCCAGTACTTC. The encoded protein is CSVEGPLAGETQYF.